The TCR beta chain under discussion was sequenced for a study of shared clonotypes between healthy human individuals. Findings of the study overall: Owing to a small donor count, the genetic and exposure-history diversity represented was limited. For naive CD4 cells, roughly 4.8% of clonotypes were shared across a few donors.

CDR1 and CDR2 from the germline V gene are MNHNY and SVGAGI (reference sequence). The CDR3 spans 15 residues. Trimming pared 0 bases from V and 0 bases from J, leaving 8 bases between. Cells designated naive CD8 were CD45RO-negative and were positively selected for CCR7, with terminally differentiated effector memory CD45RA+ cells excluded. Only Caucasian adults living in Nashville, Tennessee served as donors. The repertoire was sequenced with immunoSEQ multiplex PCR; TCRdb's copy has only in-frame clones and lacks some. Altogether millions of clones are present, approximately 94% being singletons, with the ten largest covering 1.1%. In the case of this clone: Its matching antigen is unknown.

The receptor comes from a young man in good health. The V and J genes are TRBV6-6 and TRBJ1-1; D unclear. Sequences were obtained from naive CD8+ T cells sorted from blood. CDR3 region: CASSYSYKLNTEAFF. The CDR3 DNA follows: TGTGCCAGCAGTTACTCGTACAAGCTGAACACTGAAGCTTTCTTT.